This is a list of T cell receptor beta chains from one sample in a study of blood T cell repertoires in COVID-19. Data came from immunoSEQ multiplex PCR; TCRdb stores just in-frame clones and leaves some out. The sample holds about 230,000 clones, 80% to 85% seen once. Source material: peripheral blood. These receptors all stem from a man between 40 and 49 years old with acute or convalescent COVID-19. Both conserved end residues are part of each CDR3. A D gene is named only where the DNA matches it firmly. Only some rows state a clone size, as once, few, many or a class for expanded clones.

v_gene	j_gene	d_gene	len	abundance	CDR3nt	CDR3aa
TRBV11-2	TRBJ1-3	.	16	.	TGTGCCAGCAGCTTAGTCGGTCGGGGCTCTGGAAACACCATATATTTT	CASSLVGRGSGNTIYF
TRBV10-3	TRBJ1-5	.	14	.	TGTGCCATCAGTGCCGACATTAGCAATCAGCCCCAGCATTTT	CAISADISNQPQHF
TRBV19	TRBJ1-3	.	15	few	TGTGCCACCCGGCAAGGACTAAGCTCTGGAAACACCATATATTTT	CATRQGLSSGNTIYF
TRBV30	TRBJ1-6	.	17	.	TGTGCCTGGAGTGTTGCGGGGGCGCTCTTATTGCGTTCACCCCTCCACTTT	CAWSVAGALLLRSPLHF
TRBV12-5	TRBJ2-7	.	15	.	TGTGCTAGTGGTCAGGGGGGCGGGACAGCCTACGAGCAGTACTTC	CASGQGGGTAYEQYF
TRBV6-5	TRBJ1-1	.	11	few	TGTGCCAGCAGGAGGAACACTGAAGCTTTCTTT	CASRRNTEAFF
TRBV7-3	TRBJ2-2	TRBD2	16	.	TGTGCCAGCAGCCCCGGTGGGACTACGAACACCGGGGAGCTGTTTTTT	CASSPGGTTNTGELFF
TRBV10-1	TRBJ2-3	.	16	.	TGCGCCAGCAGTGAAGGCGGACTCGGATTCACAGATACGCAGTATTTT	CASSEGGLGFTDTQYF
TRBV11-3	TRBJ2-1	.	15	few	TGTGCCAGCAGCTTAGATTTGGCAGGCTACAATGAGCAGTTCTTC	CASSLDLAGYNEQFF
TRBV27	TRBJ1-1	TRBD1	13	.	TGTGCCAGCAGTTGGGACAGAAGCACTGAAGCTTTCTTT	CASSWDRSTEAFF
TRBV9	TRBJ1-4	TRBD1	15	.	TGTGCCAGCAGCTTTCAGACAGGGGGGAATGAAAAACTGTTTTTT	CASSFQTGGNEKLFF
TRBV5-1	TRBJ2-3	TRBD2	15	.	TGCGCCAGCAGATCTATTAGCGGGGGCACAGATACGCAGTATTTT	CASRSISGGTDTQYF
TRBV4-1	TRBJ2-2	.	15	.	TGCGCCAGCAGCCAAGTGGAGGGATTCGGCGGGGAGCTGTTTTTT	CASSQVEGFGGELFF
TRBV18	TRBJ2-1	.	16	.	TGTGCCAGCTCAGCCACTTATCAGGGGGGACACAATGAGCAGTTCTTC	CASSATYQGGHNEQFF
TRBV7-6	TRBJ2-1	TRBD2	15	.	TGTGCCAGCAGCTTAGTGGGGACTAGCGGGGGAGAGCAGTTCTTC	CASSLVGTSGGEQFF
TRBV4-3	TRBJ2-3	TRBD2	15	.	TGCGCCAGCAGCCAAATGGGAGGGACCGCAGATACGCAGTATTTT	CASSQMGGTADTQYF
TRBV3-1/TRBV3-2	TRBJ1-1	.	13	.	TGTGCCAGCAGCCGAGCAGCGGCGGGTGAAGCTTTCTTT	CASSRAAAGEAFF
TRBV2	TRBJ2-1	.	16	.	TGTGCCAGCAGGGGGGCCGTGGGTTTGGGAAACAATGAGCAGTTCTTC	CASRGAVGLGNNEQFF
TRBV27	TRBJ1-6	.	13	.	TGTGCCAGCAGGCCGCACGGGGATTCACCCCTCCACTTT	CASRPHGDSPLHF
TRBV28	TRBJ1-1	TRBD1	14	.	TGTGCCAGCAGTACCTTCAGGGGGAAAACTGAAGCTTTCTTT	CASSTFRGKTEAFF
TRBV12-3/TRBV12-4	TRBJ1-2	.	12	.	TGTGCCAGCAGTTTACAGGGTTTTGGCTACACCTTC	CASSLQGFGYTF
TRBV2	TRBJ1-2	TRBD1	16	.	TGTGCCAGCAGTGAAACGGACCCCAGGGGGAGCTATGGCTACACCTTC	CASSETDPRGSYGYTF
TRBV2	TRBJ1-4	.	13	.	TGTGCGACCTTCAGGACACTAAATGAAAAACTGTTTTTT	CATFRTLNEKLFF
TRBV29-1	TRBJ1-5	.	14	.	TGCAGCGTTGGGGTGGGGGGAAGCAATCAGCCCCAGCATTTT	CSVGVGGSNQPQHF
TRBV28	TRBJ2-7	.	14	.	TGTGCCAGCAGTGCCACCCTTGGGCCAGCCGAGCAGTACTTC	CASSATLGPAEQYF
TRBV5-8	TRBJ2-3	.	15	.	TGTGCCAGCAGCTCCCGGGACGGGCGGGGCGGTACGCAGTATTTT	CASSSRDGRGGTQYF
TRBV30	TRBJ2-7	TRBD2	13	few	TGTGCCTGGATGCCAGCGGGAGATCGCGAGCAGTACTTC	CAWMPAGDREQYF
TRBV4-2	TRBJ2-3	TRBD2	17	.	TGTGCCAGCAGCCAGGGGACTAGCGTAATTAGCACAGATACGCAGTATTTT	CASSQGTSVISTDTQYF
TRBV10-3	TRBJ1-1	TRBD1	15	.	TGTGCCATCAGTGAGAGGACAGGGCGAGACACTGAAGCTTTCTTT	CAISERTGRDTEAFF
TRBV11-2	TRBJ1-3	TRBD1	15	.	TGTGCCAGCAGCTTAGATCGGGGACAGCAGAACACCATATATTTT	CASSLDRGQQNTIYF
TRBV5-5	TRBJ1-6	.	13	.	TGTGCCAGCAGCGGGGAGAGGAATTCACCCCTCCACTTT	CASSGERNSPLHF
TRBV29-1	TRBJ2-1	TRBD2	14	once	TGCAGCGCCGGTGGGACTAGTCCGAACAATGAGCAGTTCTTC	CSAGGTSPNNEQFF
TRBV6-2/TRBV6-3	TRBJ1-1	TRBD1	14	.	TGTGCCAGCAGTTACGCGGACAGGGGCACTGAAGCTTTCTTT	CASSYADRGTEAFF
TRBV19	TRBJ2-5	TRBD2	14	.	TGTGCCAGTAGTATGGGACTAGCGGCTGAGACCCAGTACTTC	CASSMGLAAETQYF
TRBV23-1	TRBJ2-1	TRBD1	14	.	TGCGCCAGCAGTCGAGGGACAGCTGACAATGAGCAGTTCTTC	CASSRGTADNEQFF
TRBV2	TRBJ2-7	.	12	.	TGTGCCAGCAGTGTGATCAGGGCCGAGCAGTACTTC	CASSVIRAEQYF
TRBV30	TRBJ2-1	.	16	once	TGTGCCTGGAGTGTGAATCCCCCCCTAATCTACAATGAGCAGTTCTTC	CAWSVNPPLIYNEQFF
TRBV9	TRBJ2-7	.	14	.	TGTGCCAGCAGCGTAGCTCTAGGTGCCTACGAGCAGTACTTC	CASSVALGAYEQYF
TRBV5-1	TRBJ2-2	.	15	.	TGCGCCAGCAGCTTGCCACTCATTAACACCGGGGAGCTGTTTTTT	CASSLPLINTGELFF
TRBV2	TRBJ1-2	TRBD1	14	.	TGTGCCAGCAATCCGGGACAGGGATTCTATGGCTACACCTTC	CASNPGQGFYGYTF
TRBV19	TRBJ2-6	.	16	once	TGTGCCAGTAATAACCCAGGGCCATCGAATGACAACGTCCTGACTTTC	CASNNPGPSNDNVLTF
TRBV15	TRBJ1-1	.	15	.	TGTGCCACCAGCAGATTGGGGGAGGGGAACACTGAAGCTTTCTTT	CATSRLGEGNTEAFF
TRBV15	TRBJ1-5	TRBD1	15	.	TGTGCCACCAGCAGAGAACTGACAGGGACTCAGCCCCAGCATTTT	CATSRELTGTQPQHF
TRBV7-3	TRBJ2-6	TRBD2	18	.	TGTGCCAGCAGCTTGGTAGCGGGAGGTTATTCCGGGGCCAACGTCCTGACTTTC	CASSLVAGGYSGANVLTF
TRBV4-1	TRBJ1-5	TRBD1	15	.	TGCGCCAGCAGCCAACTAGACAGGGGAGGACAGCCCCAGCATTTT	CASSQLDRGGQPQHF